A single sample is the source of the 21 T cell receptor beta chains below, sequenced in a study of cytomegalovirus exposure and HLA in healthy donors. PCR used 60 Vbeta primers and 13 Jbeta primers. Method: immunoSEQ multiplex PCR; TCRdb's copy keeps in-frame clones and lacks some. The sample records some 130,000 clones, about 80% being singletons. The sequenced material came from PBMCs. The receptors originated from a man younger than 45 in good health.

V usage is TRBV5-4 and J usage is TRBJ1-2; 8 nucleotides agree with TRBD1. CDR3 size: 14 residues. The V and J ends lost 4 bases and 1 base, in that order; junction bases with no gene match: 3. Germline assignment: CDR1 SGHNT and CDR2 YYREEE (reference sequence). CDR3 bases: TGTGCCAGCAGCCTGACAGGGGTTAACTATGGCTACACCTTC. Translation: CASSLTGVNYGYTF. Variable domain in full (rest from reference TRBV5-4 and TRBJ1-2): ETGVTQSPTHLIKTRGQQVTLRCSSQSGHNTVSWYQQALGQGPQFIFQYYREEENGRGNFPPRFSGLQFPNYSSELNVNALELDDSALYLCASSLTGVNYGYTFGSGTRLTVV.

This clone was seen more than once but under ten times. This chain connects TRBV11-3 to TRBJ2-1; TRBD1 might be the D (6 bases). The V end was cut by 5 bases, the J end by 6 bases, with 14 bases between. The CDR3 extends over 14 amino acids. CDR1 SGHNT and CDR2 YENEEA come from the germline V gene. The CDR3 loop is CASSRQEGGNEQFF. Written as DNA, the CDR3 is TGTGCCAGCAGCCGACAAGAAGGGGGCAATGAGCAGTTCTTC.

This chain joins TRBV19 and TRBJ1-5, with 9 bases aligning to TRBD1. The CDR3 length is 13 residues. Unmatched junction bases numbered 6, after V lost 8 bases and J lost 7 bases. Germline V gene lookup returns CDR1 LNHDA and CDR2 SQIVND (reference sequence). The CDR3 loop reads CASGTGRRQPQHF. The CDR3 DNA reads TGTGCCAGTGGGACAGGGAGAAGACAGCCCCAGCATTTT.

Only one count was recorded for this clone. The chain links TRBV15 to TRBJ2-1, with unresolved D. V lost 6 bases to trimming and J lost 0 bases, with 9 bases between them. This CDR3 contains 14 residues. Germline V gene sequence: CDR1 LNHNV, CDR2 YYDKDF (reference sequence). The chain's CDR3 is CATRAADSYNEQFF. CDR3 nucleotide sequence: TGTGCCACCAGAGCTGCCGACTCCTACAATGAGCAGTTCTTC.

The chain uses TRBV10-3 and TRBJ1-2; 9 bases align to TRBD1. Trimming at V came to 6 bases and at J to 7 bases, leaving 6 bases not matched to a gene. The CDR3 has 13 amino acids. CDR1 and CDR2 (germline): ENHRY, SYGVKD. DNA of the CDR3: TGTGCCATCAGCAAAACAGGGGGCGGTGGCTACACCTTC. Translation: CAISKTGGGGYTF.

The chain combines TRBV19 with TRBJ2-5, with 9 bases that match TRBD2. Trimming at V came to 3 bases and at J to 9 bases, leaving 14 bases not matched to a gene. Germline V lookup: CDR1 LNHDA, CDR2 SQIVND (reference sequence). This CDR3 comprises 16 residues. This CDR3 reads CASSIRLAERLGAQYF. The CDR3 DNA reads TGTGCCAGTAGTATCAGACTAGCGGAGCGCTTGGGGGCCCAGTACTTC.

Remarks on this clone: The junction departs from the called germline gene at one end, perhaps through a read error. The J gene is TRBJ2-1, the V gene TRBV7-9, with TRBD2 matching 15 bases. Per germline, CDR1 SEHNR and CDR2 FQNEAQ (reference sequence). CDR3 length: 16 amino acids. CDR3 in DNA: TGTTCCAGCATCAAGGGACTAGCGGGAGGACACAATGAGCAGTTCTTC. Residues: CSSIKGLAGGHNEQFF.

The V and J genes are TRBV29-1 and TRBJ2-7, with 11 bases aligning to TRBD2. With 2 bases clipped from V and 3 bases from J, the junction kept 15 bases outside the gene matches. Germline loops: CDR1 SQVTM, CDR2 ANQGSEA. CDR3 size: 18 residues. This CDR3 is CSVEYRTGSGRAHYEQYF. CDR3 in DNA: TGCAGCGTTGAATACCGGACAGGTAGCGGGAGGGCCCACTACGAGCAGTACTTC.

The chain uses TRBV7-9 and TRBJ2-1, with D perhaps TRBD1 (6 bases). Trimming removed 10 bases at V and 1 base at J, with 14 bases between. Germline lookup yields CDR1 SEHNR and CDR2 FQNEAQ (reference sequence). This CDR3 is built from 14 residues. CDR3 sequence: CAIFYRESYNEQFF. CDR3 nucleotide sequence: TGTGCCATTTTTTACAGGGAGTCCTACAATGAGCAGTTCTTC.

CDR3 region: CASSQGQQGAGGNTIYF. The CDR3 DNA sequence: TGCGCCAGCAGCCAAGGTCAACAGGGGGCGGGTGGAAACACCATATATTTT. The chain uses TRBV4-1 and TRBJ1-3, with 9 bases matching TRBD1. V lost 1 base, J lost 3 bases, and 7 bases stayed unmatched. CDR1 and CDR2 (germline): MGHRA, YSYEKL. The CDR3 loop spans 17 amino acids.

The chain employs TRBV5-1 and TRBJ2-3; D perhaps matches TRBD2 (5 bases). V lost 1 base to trimming and J lost 3 bases, with 12 bases between them. This CDR3 comprises 15 residues. CDR1 and CDR2 (germline): SGHRS, YFSETQ. CDR3 residues: CASSLFQRPTDTQYF. DNA of the CDR3: TGCGCCAGCAGCTTGTTCCAGCGGCCGACAGATACGCAGTATTTT. Full variable domain (remainder filled in from reference TRBV5-1 and TRBJ2-3): KAGVTQTPRYLIKTRGQQVTLSCSPISGHRSVSWYQQTPGQGLQFLFEYFSETQRNKGNFPGRFSGRQFSNSRSEMNVSTLELGDSALYLCASSLFQRPTDTQYFGPGTRLTVL.

The sample holds a few counts of this clone. The chain recombines TRBV9 with TRBJ1-2, with D perhaps TRBD1 (6 bases). V lost 6 bases, J lost 5 bases, and 17 bases lay in between. The CDR3 runs to 14 residues. Germline V gene data show CDR1 as SGDLS and CDR2 as YYNGEE. CDR3 in DNA: TGTGCCAGCAAGGGCAGGGACATCGATTATGGCTACACCTTC. This gives the protein CASKGRDIDYGYTF. The variable domain in full, with the rest retrieved from reference TRBV9 and TRBJ1-2, is DSGVTQTPKHLITATGQRVTLRCSPRSGDLSVYWYQQSLDQGLQFLIQYYNGEERAKGNILERFSAQQFPDLHSELNLSSLELGDSALYFCASKGRDIDYGYTFGSGTRLTVV.

V and J are TRBV4-3 and TRBJ2-7, with TRBD2 identical over 9 bases. The CDR3 is 15 residues long. Germline values: CDR1 LGHNA, CDR2 YSLEER. The junction had 8 bases not matched to a gene; V was cut back by 4 bases and J by 4 bases. CDR3 residues: CASSLTATSGYEQYF. For the CDR3, the DNA is TGCGCCAGCAGCCTGACGGCGACTAGCGGTTACGAGCAGTACTTC.

As concerns this clone: An end of the junction does not agree with germline; a read error may underlie this. The V and J genes are TRBV27 and TRBJ2-1; TRBD2 aligns across 8 bases. Germline CDR1 and CDR2: MNHEY and SMNVEV (reference sequence). The CDR3 has 16 residues. CDR3 in DNA: TGTGCCAGCAGTCTATCGGGACTAGTGGCATTCAATGAGCAGTTCTTC. Amino acids: CASSLSGLVAFNEQFF.

V gene TRBV9 combines with J gene TRBJ2-3; D might be TRBD2 (6 bases). The V gene's germline CDR1 is SGDLS and CDR2 YYNGEE. The CDR3 length is 15 residues. V lost 4 bases and J 1 base, leaving 13 bases between the germline ends. The CDR3 DNA follows: TGTGCCAGCAGCATCCGGGACTCCCGCACAGATACGCAGTATTTT. Translation: CASSIRDSRTDTQYF.

V and J are TRBV6-5 and TRBJ1-6, with D unclear. Between the trimmed V and J ends, which lost 2 bases and 10 bases, there was a span of 18 bases. CDR1 is MNHEY and CDR2 is SVGAGI in the germline V gene. The CDR3 runs to 16 residues. CDR3 in DNA: TGTGCCAGCAGTTACGGGAGAACATCGGGAGTCTCACCCCTCCACTTT. This codes for CASSYGRTSGVSPLHF.

This clone turned up a few times. V is TRBV5-1 and J is TRBJ2-7, with D uncertain. The CDR3 consists of 14 residues. Trimming removed 0 bases from V and 2 bases from J, with 9 bases in between. Germline CDR1 and CDR2: SGHRS and YFSETQ. CDR3 sequence: CASSLALPTYEQYF. DNA for the CDR3: TGCGCCAGCAGCTTGGCTCTACCAACCTACGAGCAGTACTTC.

The chain couples TRBV27 to TRBJ2-3; D unresolved. V lost 0 bases and J 4 bases, leaving 11 bases between the germline ends. There are 15 residues in the CDR3. Germline V gene sequence: CDR1 MNHEY, CDR2 SMNVEV (reference sequence). CDR3 sequence: CASSLSNSGSDTQYF. The CDR3 DNA sequence: TGTGCCAGCAGTTTATCGAACTCAGGCTCAGATACGCAGTATTTT.

V and J are TRBV11-2 and TRBJ2-3; a possible D gene is TRBD2 (5 bases). Germline assignment: CDR1 SGHAT and CDR2 FQNNGV. This CDR3 has 13 amino acids. The V and J ends lost 5 bases and 6 bases respectively, with 12 bases between them. Written as DNA, the CDR3 is TGTGCCAGCAGCGGCAGAGCGGCCGATACGCAGTATTTT. It specifies CASSGRAADTQYF.

This clone was found a few times. This chain uses TRBV7-3 with TRBJ2-1; 7 positions match TRBD2. V gave up 8 bases and J gave up 4 bases; unmatched junction bases: 11. The V gene's germline CDR1 is SGHTA and CDR2 FQGTGA. The CDR3 spans 15 residues. CDR3 residues: CASARVSGNYNEQFF. The CDR3 bases are TGTGCCAGCGCGCGCGTCAGCGGGAATTACAATGAGCAGTTCTTC.

This clone was seen only a few times. V is TRBV29-1 and J is TRBJ2-7, with D maybe TRBD2 (6 bases). This CDR3 has 13 amino acids. The V end was cut by 4 bases, the J end by 3 bases, with 13 bases between. The germline V gene has CDR1 SQVTM and CDR2 ANQGSEA. In DNA, the CDR3 is TGCAGCGTTGGGAAGGGAGGCCTCTACGAGCAGTACTTC. Translating it yields CSVGKGGLYEQYF.